A single T cell receptor beta chain is shown here with its context. The same CDR3 also results from other DNA sequences found in this sample. Here immunoSEQ multiplex PCR was the method, and the copy in TCRdb shows in-frame clones only, minus some. The sample contains roughly 300,000 clones, about 90% of which appear only once. This entry belongs to a study of blood T cell repertoires in COVID-19. On the study more broadly: The samples span acute and convalescent COVID-19 from the United States, Italy and Spain.

Recruitment covered about 25 US areas and drew participants whose ages spanned roughly 18 to 90 years. Self-reported history from a screening survey and questionnaire set each donor's cohort. The study counted Cohort 3 donors as recovered given two negative PCRs, clearance, or symptom resolution. CDR3 length: 15 residues. Between the trimmed V and J ends, which lost 4 bases and 0 bases, there was a span of 9 bases. Germline V gene sequence: CDR1 SGHVS, CDR2 FQNEAQ. The source of this sequence is a woman aged 25 to 39 who had recovered from COVID-19. The rearrangement links TRBV7-8 to TRBJ1-4; TRBD1 is a possible D gene (5 bases). The source material was PBMCs or T cells enriched from blood (not recorded which). CDR3 coding DNA: TGTGCCAGCAGCTCGCAGGGTACAACTAATGAAAAACTGTTTTTT. This translates into CASSSQGTTNEKLFF.